The rows below give T cell receptor beta chains drawn from one sample of a study of OX40 agonist ivuxolimab in advanced cancers. The table came from immunoSEQ multiplex PCR; TCRdb's copy has only in-frame clones and leaves some out. Of tens of thousands of clones in the sample, about 86% were seen once. Source: CD4+ or CD8+ T cells sorted from blood, taken in a trial of the OX40 agonist ivuxolimab. The receptor set was obtained from an adult with an advanced solid tumor such as melanoma, head and neck, liver or kidney cancer. Both conserved end residues are part of each CDR3. A D gene is named only where the DNA matches it firmly. Clone size is not always given. Where it is, it says once, few, many or a class for expanded clones.

D gene: TRBD1
V gene: TRBV5-1
CDR3 length: 16
J gene: TRBJ2-1
clone size: .
CDR3 DNA: TGCGCCAGCAGCTACGGGACAGCTATTTCCTACAATGAGCAGTTCTTC
CDR3 protein: CASSYGTAISYNEQFF

D gene: TRBD2
V gene: TRBV7-9
CDR3 length: 14
J gene: TRBJ2-1
clone size: .
CDR3 DNA: TGTGCCAGCAGCTTTTCTAGCGGAAACAATGAGCAGTTCTTC
CDR3 protein: CASSFSSGNNEQFF

D gene: .
V gene: TRBV5-6
CDR3 length: 14
J gene: TRBJ2-2
clone size: once
CDR3 DNA: TGTGCCAGCGGGACTTTGGTGGCCTCCGGGGAGCTGTTTTTT
CDR3 protein: CASGTLVASGELFF

D gene: TRBD1
V gene: TRBV6-1
CDR3 length: 15
J gene: TRBJ1-6
clone size: once
CDR3 DNA: TGTGCCAGCAGTTCTCGGGACAGGGTTTACTCACCCCTCCACTTT
CDR3 protein: CASSSRDRVYSPLHF

D gene: .
V gene: TRBV5-6
CDR3 length: 10
J gene: TRBJ2-7
clone size: .
CDR3 DNA: TGTGCCGTAGGACAGCTCGAGCAGTACTTC
CDR3 protein: CAVGQLEQYF

D gene: TRBD2
V gene: TRBV6-5
CDR3 length: 13
J gene: TRBJ2-7
clone size: .
CDR3 DNA: TGTGCCAGCACCCCGGGACTAGCCTCCGAGCAGTACTTC
CDR3 protein: CASTPGLASEQYF

D gene: TRBD2
V gene: TRBV18
CDR3 length: 15
J gene: TRBJ2-7
clone size: .
CDR3 DNA: TGTGCCAGCTCACCTGGGACTAGCGGGACCCACGAGCAGTACTTC
CDR3 protein: CASSPGTSGTHEQYF

D gene: TRBD2
V gene: TRBV19
CDR3 length: 19
J gene: TRBJ2-3
clone size: .
CDR3 DNA: TGTGCCAGTAGCGGGGGACTAGCGGGATATGCACACCCCACAGATACGCAGTATTTT
CDR3 protein: CASSGGLAGYAHPTDTQYF

D gene: TRBD2
V gene: TRBV7-9
CDR3 length: 15
J gene: TRBJ2-7
clone size: .
CDR3 DNA: TGTGCCAGCAGCTTAGTGGGACTAGCGGCTAGCGAGCAGTACTTC
CDR3 protein: CASSLVGLAASEQYF

D gene: TRBD1
V gene: TRBV2
CDR3 length: 13
J gene: TRBJ2-1
clone size: .
CDR3 DNA: TGTGCCAGCAGTCCCGGGACAGGGATTGAGCAGTTCTTC
CDR3 protein: CASSPGTGIEQFF

D gene: .
V gene: TRBV7-6
CDR3 length: 15
J gene: TRBJ1-1
clone size: .
CDR3 DNA: TGTGCCAGCAGCTCCGCCGAGACAGGTTACACTGAAGCTTTCTTT
CDR3 protein: CASSSAETGYTEAFF

D gene: .
V gene: TRBV7-9
CDR3 length: 15
J gene: TRBJ2-5
clone size: .
CDR3 DNA: TGTGCCAGCAGCCCTCCTATGGACCGAGCGGAGACCCAGTACTTC
CDR3 protein: CASSPPMDRAETQYF

D gene: .
V gene: TRBV18
CDR3 length: 16
J gene: TRBJ1-1
clone size: .
CDR3 DNA: TGTGCCAGCTCACTTGCCGGGACAATTAAGAACACTGAAGCTTTCTTT
CDR3 protein: CASSLAGTIKNTEAFF

D gene: TRBD2
V gene: TRBV10-2
CDR3 length: 15
J gene: TRBJ2-5
clone size: .
CDR3 DNA: TGCGCCAGCAGTGAGATGGGCGGGAGACGAGAGACCCAGTACTTC
CDR3 protein: CASSEMGGRRETQYF

D gene: .
V gene: TRBV19
CDR3 length: 13
J gene: TRBJ2-2
clone size: .
CDR3 DNA: TGTGCCAGTTGGAGGGTGGGGACCGGGGAGCTGTTTTTT
CDR3 protein: CASWRVGTGELFF

D gene: .
V gene: TRBV10-3
CDR3 length: 15
J gene: TRBJ2-7
clone size: once
CDR3 DNA: TGTGCCATCAGTGCCGTGGCGGGGACGTCCTACGAGCAGTACTTC
CDR3 protein: CAISAVAGTSYEQYF

D gene: .
V gene: TRBV7-8
CDR3 length: 12
J gene: TRBJ2-3
clone size: .
CDR3 DNA: TGTGCCAGCAGCCCCCTATCAGATACGCAGTATTTT
CDR3 protein: CASSPLSDTQYF

D gene: TRBD1
V gene: TRBV25-1
CDR3 length: 11
J gene: TRBJ1-2
clone size: few
CDR3 DNA: TGTGCCAGCCGGACAGGGCAAGGCTACACCTTC
CDR3 protein: CASRTGQGYTF

D gene: .
V gene: TRBV2
CDR3 length: 14
J gene: TRBJ1-1
clone size: once
CDR3 DNA: TGTGCCAGCAGTCCACTGAGGGCGGGCACTGAAGCTTTCTTT
CDR3 protein: CASSPLRAGTEAFF

D gene: .
V gene: TRBV7-2
CDR3 length: 15
J gene: TRBJ2-7
clone size: .
CDR3 DNA: TGTGCCAGCAGCTTAGTCCCGGCCCCTGGGTACGAGCAGTACTTC
CDR3 protein: CASSLVPAPGYEQYF

D gene: .
V gene: TRBV16
CDR3 length: 11
J gene: TRBJ1-5
clone size: .
CDR3 DNA: TGTGCCAGCAGCCGAGGTCAGCCCCAGCATTTT
CDR3 protein: CASSRGQPQHF

D gene: .
V gene: TRBV7-8
CDR3 length: 16
J gene: TRBJ2-7
clone size: once
CDR3 DNA: TGTGCCAGCAGCTGGCTTGGGCGGAGGGGCTCCTACGAGCAGTACTTC
CDR3 protein: CASSWLGRRGSYEQYF

D gene: TRBD1
V gene: TRBV29-1
CDR3 length: 15
J gene: TRBJ2-7
clone size: .
CDR3 DNA: TGCAGCGTCTACGATAGGACAGGGGTCTCCTACGAGCAGTACTTC
CDR3 protein: CSVYDRTGVSYEQYF

D gene: .
V gene: TRBV28
CDR3 length: 11
J gene: TRBJ2-1
clone size: .
CDR3 DNA: TGTGCCAGCAGTTTGAGCAATGAGCAGTTCTTC
CDR3 protein: CASSLSNEQFF

D gene: .
V gene: TRBV6-5
CDR3 length: 13
J gene: TRBJ1-2
clone size: .
CDR3 DNA: TGTGCCAGCAGTTACACTGCCGCCGGGATCTACACCTTC
CDR3 protein: CASSYTAAGIYTF

D gene: .
V gene: TRBV5-4
CDR3 length: 15
J gene: TRBJ1-2
clone size: .
CDR3 DNA: TGTGCCAGCAGCGAACGGACAGTCAATTACTATGGCTACACCTTC
CDR3 protein: CASSERTVNYYGYTF

D gene: .
V gene: TRBV27
CDR3 length: 13
J gene: TRBJ1-5
clone size: .
CDR3 DNA: TGTGCCAGCAGTTTATCCCTCCACAACGCCCAGCATTTT
CDR3 protein: CASSLSLHNAQHF

D gene: TRBD1
V gene: TRBV28
CDR3 length: 14
J gene: TRBJ1-1
clone size: .
CDR3 DNA: TGTGCCAGCAGCCCGGGACAGGGGGTTCGCGATGCTTTCTTT
CDR3 protein: CASSPGQGVRDAFF

D gene: .
V gene: TRBV19
CDR3 length: 14
J gene: TRBJ2-5
clone size: .
CDR3 DNA: TGTGCCAGTAGTATTTTCCTAGCAGGCGAGACCCAGTACTTC
CDR3 protein: CASSIFLAGETQYF

D gene: .
V gene: TRBV14
CDR3 length: 11
J gene: TRBJ2-7
clone size: .
CDR3 DNA: TGTGCCAGCAGCCAATCCCGCGAGCAGTACTTC
CDR3 protein: CASSQSREQYF

D gene: .
V gene: TRBV7-9
CDR3 length: 16
J gene: TRBJ1-4
clone size: .
CDR3 DNA: TGTGCCAGCAGTGAATTGGACTCCGCTTCTAATGAAAAACTGTTTTTT
CDR3 protein: CASSELDSASNEKLFF